This passage covers 27 T cell receptor beta chains from one sample sequenced in a study of tumor T cells in aggressive B-cell lymphoma (dated by TCRdb to 2016 to 2017). Library preparation was by the immunoSEQ multiplex PCR assay. Not all clones reach the TCRdb copy of this immuneACCESS table, which keeps in-frame sequences only. Checked studies attribute under half of the gap to unresolved V genes and leave the rest unexplained. In this sample the table shows roughly 1,300 clones, about 90% of which occur a single time. Of the sample, about 4.5% falls within the top ten clones. Sequencing was performed on tumor tissue. The receptors here all came from an adult with diffuse large B cell lymphoma.

This rearrangement joins TRBV5-8 to TRBJ2-1; TRBD1 aligns across 7 bases. There are 15 residues in the CDR3. Germline CDR1 and CDR2: SGHTS and YDEGEE. After removal of 4 bases from V and 3 bases from J, the junction contained 7 bases not matched to a gene. The CDR3 coding sequence is TGTGCCAGCAGCCCCGGACAGGTAATCTACAATGAGCAGTTCTTC. Protein sequence: CASSPGQVIYNEQFF.

This rearrangement joins TRBV29-1 to TRBJ1-5; the match to TRBD1 covers 10 bases. Germline V gene data show CDR1 as SQVTM and CDR2 as ANQGSEA. The CDR3 is 16 residues long. CDR3 in amino acids: CTLSGTGVLSNQPQHF. CDR3 in DNA: TGCACCCTCTCCGGGACAGGGGTCCTTAGCAATCAGCCCCAGCATTTT.

This clone was observed a single time. This chain joins TRBV18 and TRBJ1-1; D is unclear. The CDR3 has 13 amino acids. CDR1 is KGHSH and CDR2 is LQKENI in the germline V gene. Trimming removed 4 bases from V and 0 bases from J, with 6 bases in between. CDR3 coding DNA: TGTGCCAGCTCACTTGACATGAACACTGAAGCTTTCTTT. Translation gives CASSLDMNTEAFF.

DNA for the CDR3: TGCAGGGCTGGACACTTGGCCCAGTACTTC. Protein: CRAGHLAQYF. The rearrangement uses TRBV20-1 and TRBJ2-5; tentative D call: TRBD1 (5 bases). The CDR3 runs to 10 residues. CDR1 is DFQATT and CDR2 is SNEGSKA in the germline V gene (reference sequence).

The chain is built from TRBV11-2 and TRBJ1-1; D not resolved. CDR3 length: 13 residues. Germline lookup yields CDR1 SGHAT and CDR2 FQNNGV. Trimming left V 0 bases short and J 1 base short, with 3 bases between. The CDR3 DNA reads as TGTGCCAGCAGCTTAGATCGGAACACTGAAGCTTTCTTT. It is translated as CASSLDRNTEAFF.

Note on this clone: Its ends do not fully match the called genes, so a read error is possible. The genes are TRBV28 and TRBJ1-1; D gene unclear. This CDR3 is built from 14 residues. Germline V gene sequence: CDR1 MDHEN, CDR2 SYDVKM. CDR3 sequence: CASSPGLGNTEAFF. The CDR3 coding sequence is TGTGCCAGCAGTCCGGGCCTCGGGAACACTGAAGCTTTTTTT.

The chain is built from TRBV15 and TRBJ2-1, with TRBD1 matching 8 bases. CDR3 length equals 15 residues. V was clipped by 4 bases and J by 9 bases; unmatched bases: 11. The V gene's germline CDR1 is LNHNV and CDR2 YYDKDF (reference sequence). This CDR3 is CATSTRQGRLGEQFF. CDR3 bases: TGTGCCACCAGCACACGACAGGGGAGGTTGGGTGAGCAGTTCTTC.

The chain uses TRBV7-2 and TRBJ2-7; maybe TRBD2 (5 bases). V was trimmed by 1 base and J by 0 bases, leaving 10 bases between them. The length of the CDR3 is 15 residues. Germline-derived CDR1 and CDR2 are SGHTA and FQGNSA. The CDR3 DNA reads TGTGCCAGCAGCTTAGACTTGGGGAGCTCCTACGAGCAGTACTTC. This sequence encodes CASSLDLGSSYEQYF.

This sequence joins TRBV6-4 and TRBJ1-1; TRBD1 matches 7 bases. V lost 10 bases and J lost 1; bases outside the gene matches: 6. CDR1 and CDR2 (germline): MRHNA, SNTAGT. This CDR3 has 13 residues. The CDR3 region has the DNA TGTGCCACCGCGACAGGGCCGAACACTGAAGCTTTCTTT. Translating gives CATATGPNTEAFF.

The chain carries TRBV28 and TRBJ2-6; possible D gene TRBD1, 6 bases. The germline V gene has CDR1 MDHEN and CDR2 SYDVKM. The V gene lost 3 bases and the J gene lost 3 bases, with 9 bases spanning the gap. The CDR3 is 15 amino acids. CDR3 protein: CASSLRGIGANVLTF. As DNA, the CDR3 is TGTGCCAGCAGTTTGAGGGGGATTGGGGCCAACGTCCTGACTTTC.

The chain links TRBV29-1 to TRBJ1-2; D is undetermined. From germline, CDR1 is SQVTM and CDR2 ANQGSEA. This CDR3 has 13 amino acids. Trimming shortened V by 6 bases and J by 6 bases, and 17 bases separated the two germline ends. Here the CDR3 reads CSVVGLPGDGYTF. The CDR3 DNA sequence: TGCAGCGTGGTCGGACTCCCCGGCGATGGCTACACCTTC.

The rearrangement joins TRBV5-1 to TRBJ2-1; 12 nucleotides agree with TRBD2. In germline, CDR1 is SGHRS, CDR2 YFSETQ. J gave up 2 bases and V 2 bases, and 5 bases lay outside the gene matches. The CDR3 totals 17 residues. CDR3 bases: TGCGCCAGCAGCTTTTCTTGGACTAGCGGGGCCTACAATGAGCAGTTCTTC. Residues: CASSFSWTSGAYNEQFF.

The chain recombines TRBV10-3 with TRBJ2-7; a weak D match, TRBD1 (7 bases). The germline V gene encodes CDR1 ENHRY and CDR2 SYGVKD. CDR3 length: 13 residues. Trimming left V 4 bases short and J 7 bases short, with 14 bases between. CDR3 sequence (DNA): TGTGCCATCAGTGGGCCTCAGGGGGGAGAGCAGTACTTC. This sequence encodes CAISGPQGGEQYF.

This chain's CDR3 is CASSREAGGTDTQYF. The CDR3, as DNA: TGCGCCAGCAGCAGAGAAGCGGGAGGCACAGATACGCAGTATTTT. The chain combines TRBV4-1 with TRBJ2-3; 8 nucleotides agree with TRBD2. Trimming took 5 bases from V and 1 from J; bases not matched to a gene: 5. The CDR3 covers 15 residues. The germline V gene encodes CDR1 MGHRA and CDR2 YSYEKL.

This clone was seen only a few times. The rearrangement joins TRBV7-9 to TRBJ2-7; a weak D match, TRBD2 (5 bases). The CDR3 loop spans 13 amino acids. The V and J ends lost 7 bases and 5 bases respectively, with 15 bases between them. CDR1 is SEHNR and CDR2 is FQNEAQ in the germline V gene (reference sequence). Here the CDR3 DNA reads TGTGCCAGCACCCCCGGGGATAGGCACGAGCAGTACTTC. It yields the protein CASTPGDRHEQYF.

The V gene is TRBV28, the J gene TRBJ2-7; a possible D gene is TRBD2 (5 bases). Germline assignment: CDR1 MDHEN and CDR2 SYDVKM. The CDR3 consists of 13 residues. V shed 2 bases and J shed 5 bases, with 10 bases lying between them. The CDR3 DNA is TGTGCCAGCAGTTTAGGGCTAGCAAACGAGCAGTACTTC. This gives the protein CASSLGLANEQYF.

The chain employs TRBV2 and TRBJ2-4; 11 nucleotides align to TRBD1. Looked up from germline, CDR1 is SNHLY and CDR2 is FYNNEI. The CDR3 covers 14 residues. With 5 bases clipped from V and 9 bases from J, the junction kept 6 bases outside the gene matches. CDR3 sequence (DNA): TGTGCCAGCAGTCCGGACAGGGGGCGCGTCATTCAGTACTTC. This codes for CASSPDRGRVIQYF.

This clone appeared a single time. Here the CDR3 DNA reads TGCGCCAGCAGTGAAAACAGGGGGAGTTACGAGCAGTACTTC. This translates into CASSENRGSYEQYF. This chain uses TRBV10-1 with TRBJ2-7; 8 bases agree with TRBD1. V trimming: 3 bases; J trimming: 4 bases; junction bases outside the gene matches: 5. The CDR3 runs to 14 residues. CDR1 is WNHNN, CDR2 SYGVQD, per germline (reference sequence).

V and J are TRBV9 and TRBJ2-2; TRBD1 might be the D (5 bases). Trimming removed 3 bases at V and 3 bases at J, with 6 bases between. CDR1 and CDR2 (germline): SGDLS, YYNGEE. The CDR3 consists of 13 residues. Here the CDR3 reads CASSDRYTGELFF. CDR3 DNA: TGTGCCAGCAGCGACAGGTACACCGGGGAGCTGTTTTTT.

V and J are TRBV18 and TRBJ2-1; D is unclear. V gave up 2 bases and J gave up 0 bases, with 8 bases separating them. Per the germline V gene, CDR1 is KGHSH and CDR2 is LQKENI. The CDR3 loop spans 15 amino acids. The CDR3: CASSPMEYSYNEQFF. In nucleotides, the CDR3 is TGTGCCAGCTCACCAATGGAGTACTCCTACAATGAGCAGTTCTTC.

The chain couples TRBV11-3 to TRBJ2-1; 10 positions match TRBD2. This CDR3 contains 16 residues. The trim removed 1 base at V and 8 bases at J, leaving 8 bases unmatched. Germline V CDR1 and CDR2: SGHNT, YENEEA. The chain's CDR3 is CASSLGGTSESDEQFF. The CDR3 DNA reads TGTGCCAGCAGCTTAGGCGGGACTAGCGAGAGCGATGAGCAGTTCTTC.

The V and J genes are TRBV18 and TRBJ2-1, with D tentatively TRBD1 (6 bases). The V gene's germline CDR1 is KGHSH and CDR2 LQKENI. The CDR3 has 14 residues. V gave up 1 base and J gave up 8 bases, with 12 bases separating them. The DNA for the CDR3 is TGTGCCAGCTCACCACTCGGCGACAGGCATGAGCAGTTCTTC. This encodes CASSPLGDRHEQFF. Together with reference TRBV18 and TRBJ2-1, the CDR3 gives the full variable domain: NAGVMQNPRHLVRRRGQEARLRCSPMKGHSHVYWYRQLPEEGLKFMVYLQKENIIDESGMPKERFSAEFPKEGPSILRIQQVVRGDSAAYFCASSPLGDRHEQFFGPGTRLTVL.

The J gene is TRBJ1-5, the V gene TRBV11-2; a weak D match, TRBD1 (6 bases). The V gene lost 2 bases and the J gene lost 2 bases, with 10 bases spanning the gap. CDR3 size: 15 residues. The germline gives CDR1 SGHAT, CDR2 FQNNGV. The CDR3 region is CASSLSQGRNQPQHF. In DNA, the CDR3 is TGTGCCAGCAGCTTATCGCAGGGGCGCAATCAGCCCCAGCATTTT.

V is TRBV6-5 and J is TRBJ2-3; 9 bases are a match to TRBD2. Germline CDR1 reads MNHEY; CDR2 reads SVGAGI. The V segment lost 10 bases and the J segment 4 bases; nucleotides outside the gene matches: 9. The CDR3 runs 14 residues. CDR3 in DNA: TGTGCCACCCGACCGGGACTAGCTTCAGATACGCAGTATTTT. Protein product: CATRPGLASDTQYF.

This clone was found once. The chain combines TRBV5-1 with TRBJ1-1, with 10 positions matching TRBD1. The CDR3 is made up of 15 amino acids. J gave up 4 bases and V 3 bases, and 6 bases lay outside the gene matches. Germline CDR1 and CDR2: SGHRS and YFSETQ. In nucleotides, the CDR3 is TGCGCCAGCAGCTCCCCGGGACAGGGGATCACTGAAGCTTTCTTT. This codes for CASSSPGQGITEAFF. Using reference TRBV5-1 and TRBJ1-1 for the parts outside the CDR3, the full variable domain is KAGVTQTPRYLIKTRGQQVTLSCSPISGHRSVSWYQQTPGQGLQFLFEYFSETQRNKGNFPGRFSGRQFSNSRSEMNVSTLELGDSALYLCASSSPGQGITEAFFGQGTRLTVV.

In this sample, this clone turned up once. This chain uses TRBV7-2 with TRBJ2-7; 7 bases fit TRBD1. The CDR3 loop spans 14 amino acids. Trimming cost V 3 bases and J 1 base; bases outside gene matches: 3. Germline CDR1 reads SGHTA; CDR2 reads FQGNSA. CDR3 DNA sequence: TGTGCCAGCAGCTTCGGGACAGCTTCCTACGAGCAGTACTTC. It translates to CASSFGTASYEQYF.

CDR3 nucleotide sequence: TGTGCCAGCAGCAGGTGGGAGGCAAGAGATACGCAGTATTTT. Its translation: CASSRWEARDTQYF. The rearrangement links TRBV9 to TRBJ2-3, with a tentative D call TRBD2 (6 bases). Trimming took off 4 bases at V and 5 bases at J, with 14 bases between the two ends. The CDR3 loop spans 14 amino acids. CDR1 SGDLS and CDR2 YYNGEE come from the germline V gene.